Shown below are 21 T cell receptor beta chains from a single sample sequenced in a study of cytomegalovirus exposure and HLA in healthy donors. The study ran its PCR with 60 Vbeta and 13 Jbeta primers. Libraries were prepared by immunoSEQ multiplex PCR; TCRdb keeps only in-frame clonotypes and omits some of them. The repertoire consists of about 140,000 clones, with 70% to 80% occurring once and the leading ten covering around 2.2%. Sequenced input: PBMCs. The receptors stem from a man aged 25-45 years in good health and CMV-seronegative.

V is TRBV5-6 and J is TRBJ1-4; 9 bases are a match to TRBD1. V was pared by 0 bases and J by 10 bases, with 7 bases of the junction left unmatched. The CDR3 is 15 amino acids. Per germline, CDR1 SGHDT and CDR2 YYEEEE. CDR3 sequence: CASSLGAVTGGKLFF. The CDR3 coding sequence is TGTGCCAGCAGCTTGGGTGCGGTGACAGGGGGAAAACTGTTTTTT.

The chain has TRBV28 and TRBJ2-2; TRBD1 matches 7 bases. The CDR3 has 13 amino acids. J lost 8 bases, V lost 5 bases, and 5 bases had no gene match. Germline values: CDR1 MDHEN, CDR2 SYDVKM. CDR3 DNA sequence: TGTGCCAGCAGTCAAACAGGGGCGGGGGAGCTGTTTTTT. Protein: CASSQTGAGELFF.

This chain connects TRBV7-2 to TRBJ2-1; 11 bases align to TRBD2. CDR3 length equals 17 residues. With V trimmed by 4 bases and J by 8 bases, 13 bases remained unmatched. Germline V gene sequence: CDR1 SGHTA, CDR2 FQGNSA. CDR3 amino acids: CASSSAGTSGPFDEQFF. Here the CDR3 DNA reads TGTGCCAGCAGCTCCGCCGGGACTAGCGGCCCTTTCGATGAGCAGTTCTTC.

This rearrangement joins TRBV29-1 to TRBJ2-3, with a possible D match to TRBD2 (6 bases). From germline, CDR1 is SQVTM and CDR2 ANQGSEA. The CDR3 consists of 13 residues. Trimming cost V 2 bases and J 6 bases, with 12 bases left between them. The CDR3 sequence is CSVERGGVDTQYF. For the CDR3, the DNA is TGCAGCGTTGAAAGGGGCGGGGTGGATACGCAGTATTTT.

The V gene is TRBV7-2, the J gene TRBJ2-1, with a weak D call TRBD2 (5 bases). V was trimmed by 2 bases and J by 6 bases, leaving 11 bases between them. CDR3 size: 14 residues. Germline lookup yields CDR1 SGHTA and CDR2 FQGNSA. This CDR3 reads CASSLQYGGNEQFF. The CDR3 DNA is TGTGCCAGCAGCTTACAGTACGGAGGCAATGAGCAGTTCTTC. Supplemented by reference TRBV7-2 and TRBJ2-1, the full variable domain reads GAGVSQSPSNKVTEKGKDVELRCDPISGHTALYWYRQSLGQGLEFLIYFQGNSAPDKSGLPSDRFSAERTGGSVSTLTIQRTQQEDSAVYLCASSLQYGGNEQFFGPGTRLTVL.

The genes are TRBV5-1 and TRBJ2-7; 8 bases are shared with TRBD1. V lost 4 bases and J lost 2; bases outside the gene matches: 11. There are 16 residues in the CDR3. Germline-derived CDR1 and CDR2 are SGHRS and YFSETQ. In DNA, the CDR3 is TGCGCCAGCAGCCCCCTGACAGGGGTAGCGGCCTACGAGCAGTACTTC. This sequence encodes CASSPLTGVAAYEQYF.

The V gene is TRBV30, the J gene TRBJ1-6; D may be TRBD1 (5 bases). V gave up 0 bases and J gave up 7 bases, with 19 bases separating them. Germline V lookup: CDR1 GTSNPN, CDR2 SVGIG (reference sequence). CDR3 length: 17 amino acids. The CDR3 region is CAWSVRRHGARNSPLHF. The CDR3 DNA is TGTGCCTGGAGTGTACGGCGACATGGGGCCAGGAATTCACCCCTCCACTTT.

The genes are TRBV5-1 and TRBJ1-6, with 8 positions matching TRBD1. V shed 5 bases, J shed 10 bases, and the junction held 11 bases outside the gene matches. CDR3 length: 15 residues. Germline-derived CDR1 and CDR2 are SGHRS and YFSETQ. The CDR3 loop is CASSPWTGSQSPLHF. The CDR3, as DNA: TGCGCCAGCAGTCCCTGGACAGGGAGTCAATCACCCCTCCACTTT.

This rearrangement joins TRBV7-9 to TRBJ2-7; D is undetermined. Trimming cost V 2 bases and J 4 bases, with 6 bases left between them. Germline CDR1 reads SEHNR; CDR2 reads FQNEAQ (reference sequence). This CDR3 spans 12 amino acids. The CDR3 protein is CASSLLVYEQYF. DNA for the CDR3: TGTGCCAGCAGCTTACTAGTGTACGAGCAGTACTTC. Drawing the rest from reference TRBV7-9 and TRBJ2-7, the complete variable domain is DTGVSQNPRHKITKRGQNVTFRCDPISEHNRLYWYRQTLGQGPEFLTYFQNEAQLEKSRLLSDRFSAERPKGSFSTLEIQRTEQGDSAMYLCASSLLVYEQYFGPGTRLTVT.

The chain is built from TRBV7-2 and TRBJ1-2, with TRBD1 matching over 9 bases. The CDR3 spans 16 residues. The V gene's germline CDR1 is SGHTA and CDR2 FQGNSA. The V segment lost 1 base and the J segment 8 bases; nucleotides outside the gene matches: 11. The CDR3 spells CASSLVGTGRSGGYTF. The CDR3 DNA sequence: TGTGCCAGCAGCTTAGTGGGGACAGGGAGGTCGGGGGGCTACACCTTC.

The chain uses TRBV10-3 and TRBJ2-2, with a possible D match to TRBD2 (5 bases). This CDR3 spans 12 amino acids. Germline CDR1 ENHRY, CDR2 SYGVKD. The V end was cut by 6 bases, the J end by 3 bases, with 5 bases between. This CDR3 reads CAIRRDTGELFF. CDR3 nucleotide sequence: TGTGCCATCAGGAGGGACACCGGGGAGCTGTTTTTT.

V and J are TRBV18 and TRBJ2-3; 8 bases agree with TRBD2. The CDR3 is 15 amino acids. V lost 2 bases, J lost 2 bases, and 3 bases stayed unmatched. Germline lookup yields CDR1 KGHSH and CDR2 LQKENI. The CDR3 DNA reads as TGTGCCAGCTCACCAATAGCGGGAAACACAGATACGCAGTATTTT. The encoded protein is CASSPIAGNTDTQYF.

This clone was counted between two and nine times. The rearrangement uses TRBV19 and TRBJ1-5, with unresolved D. CDR3 length: 14 amino acids. CDR1 and CDR2 from the germline V gene are LNHDA and SQIVND (reference sequence). V was cut by 3 bases and J by 3 bases, with 9 bases left in between. The CDR3 region is CASSISGYNQPQHF. CDR3 nucleotide sequence: TGTGCCAGTAGTATTTCGGGATACAATCAGCCCCAGCATTTT.

The rearrangement joins TRBV5-1 to TRBJ2-3; a weak D match, TRBD2 (6 bases). V lost 4 bases and J 6 bases, leaving 21 bases between the germline ends. The CDR3 length is 16 residues. Germline-derived CDR1 and CDR2 are SGHRS and YFSETQ. The CDR3 DNA sequence: TGCGCCAGCAGCCCTATGGGGGGAGGAGCATCGGATACGCAGTATTTT. Protein product: CASSPMGGGASDTQYF.

This chain connects TRBV20-1 to TRBJ1-2; 7 positions agree with TRBD1. V lost 3 bases and J lost 12; bases outside the gene matches: 4. The germline V gene encodes CDR1 DFQATT and CDR2 SNEGSKA (reference sequence). The CDR3 loop spans 10 amino acids. The CDR3 DNA is TGCAGTGCTAGGACAGGGCTAAACACCTTC. Translated: CSARTGLNTF.

The rearrangement joins TRBV4-1 to TRBJ2-1; TRBD2 matches 10 bases. The CDR3 is 15 residues long. Germline CDR1 MGHRA, CDR2 YSYEKL. The V and J ends lost 4 bases and 12 bases, in that order; junction bases with no gene match: 12. The CDR3 here is CASSPSGSWVRGQFF. In nucleotides, the CDR3 is TGCGCCAGCAGCCCTAGCGGGAGTTGGGTACGTGGGCAGTTCTTC.

The chain joins TRBV7-6 to TRBJ2-7; no reliable D call. V lost 1 base and J 0 bases, leaving 10 bases between the germline ends. The CDR3 covers 15 residues. Germline CDR1 is SGHVS and CDR2 is FNYEAQ. The CDR3 loop reads CASSLGWQDSYEQYF. CDR3 coding DNA: TGTGCCAGCAGCTTAGGATGGCAGGACTCCTACGAGCAGTACTTC.

The rearrangement uses TRBV29-1 and TRBJ2-3; D is possibly TRBD2 (7 bases). Germline assignment: CDR1 SQVTM and CDR2 ANQGSEA. V lost 3 bases, J lost 2 bases, and 15 bases lay in between. The CDR3 covers 15 residues. The DNA for the CDR3 is TGCAGCGTTGAGGGGGGGGCGGGGCTCACAGATACGCAGTATTTT. Protein sequence: CSVEGGAGLTDTQYF.

In nucleotides, the CDR3 is TGTGCCAGCAGGGTACAGGCGGTCGCAGATACGCAGTATTTT. It codes for CASRVQAVADTQYF. J is TRBJ2-3 and V is TRBV6-4, with D tentatively TRBD1 (5 bases). The CDR3 consists of 14 residues. Germline V gene lookup returns CDR1 MRHNA and CDR2 SNTAGT. With 6 bases removed from V and 4 bases from J, the gap between germline ends came to 14 bases.

In its sample, this clone was seen a few times. The chain is built from TRBV10-3 and TRBJ2-3, with a tentative D call TRBD2 (5 bases). Germline V gene sequence: CDR1 ENHRY, CDR2 SYGVKD. The CDR3 has 16 residues. Trimming left V 7 bases short and J 4 bases short, with 21 bases between. CDR3 in amino acids: CAINPVSGLYPDTQYF. The CDR3 DNA reads TGTGCCATCAATCCTGTCTCGGGATTGTACCCAGATACGCAGTATTTT.

The chain combines TRBV11-2 with TRBJ2-7; 8 bases fit TRBD2. Germline trimming cut 6 bases from V and 7 bases from J; bases unmatched to any gene: 17. Per the germline V gene, CDR1 is SGHAT and CDR2 is FQNNGV. This CDR3 spans 16 amino acids. The CDR3 is CASRSHWERELGEQYF. CDR3 coding DNA: TGTGCCAGCAGATCCCACTGGGAGCGGGAGCTGGGGGAGCAGTACTTC.